These 27 T cell receptor beta chains were all obtained from the same sample, sequenced in a study of blood T cell repertoires in COVID-19 (dated by TCRdb to 2018 to 2020). The library was produced with the immunoSEQ multiplex PCR assay. Not all clones reach the TCRdb copy of this immuneACCESS table, which keeps in-frame sequences only. Checked studies attribute under half of the gap to unresolved V genes and leave the rest unexplained. The sample data list 200,000 to 300,000 clones, and roughly 82% of these were observed just once. The top ten constitute 12% of the sample. What was sequenced was peripheral blood. Source of these receptors: a man of 80 years or more with acute or convalescent COVID-19.

The chain couples TRBV5-6 to TRBJ1-4; D is possibly TRBD1 (6 bases). The CDR3 loop spans 13 amino acids. In germline, CDR1 is SGHDT, CDR2 YYEEEE. V gave up 6 bases and J gave up 8 bases, with 14 bases separating them. CDR3 sequence: CASIDRTREKLFF. The CDR3 DNA reads TGTGCCAGCATAGACAGGACCCGCGAAAAACTGTTTTTT.

A note on this clone: Other DNA sequences in this sample translate to the same CDR3. This chain uses TRBV18 with TRBJ1-5; 8 nucleotides line up with TRBD1. Trimming removed 3 bases from V and 5 bases from J; junction bases left unmatched: 3. Germline V gene data show CDR1 as KGHSH and CDR2 as LQKENI. CDR3 length: 14 amino acids. CDR3 bases: TGTGCCAGCTCACCTGGACAGGGCCATCAGCCCCAGCATTTT. Translation gives CASSPGQGHQPQHF.

The genes are TRBV19 and TRBJ2-7; 9 nucleotides align to TRBD1. V lost 6 bases and J lost 2; bases outside the gene matches: 8. The CDR3 runs 15 residues. Germline V lookup: CDR1 LNHDA, CDR2 SQIVND (reference sequence). The CDR3 loop is CASRPNRGPTYEQYF. The CDR3 DNA is TGTGCCAGTAGACCCAACAGGGGGCCTACCTACGAGCAGTACTTC. Based on the CDR3 plus reference TRBV19 and TRBJ2-7, the full variable domain is DGGITQSPKYLFRKEGQNVTLSCEQNLNHDAMYWYRQDPGQGLRLIYYSQIVNDFQKGDIAEGYSVSREKKESFPLTVTSAQKNPTAFYLCASRPNRGPTYEQYFGPGTRLTVT.

The chain is built from TRBV14 and TRBJ1-3; D unresolved. Germline V CDR1 and CDR2: SGHDN, FVKESK. This CDR3 has 14 residues. Deletions cut 0 bases from V and 5 bases from J, with 8 bases between. CDR3 nucleotides: TGTGCCAGCAGCCAAGAAACGCGGAGAAACACCATATATTTT. Protein sequence: CASSQETRRNTIYF.

V usage is TRBV7-2 and J usage is TRBJ1-2; TRBD1 agrees at 10 bases. The CDR3 runs to 14 residues. Trimming took 3 bases from V and 9 from J; bases not matched to a gene: 7. Germline assignment: CDR1 SGHTA and CDR2 FQGNSA. The CDR3 DNA sequence: TGTGCCAGCAGCTTGGGGGGACAGGGGAGAAGCTACACCTTC. Amino acids: CASSLGGQGRSYTF. The full variable domain, with the rest looked up from reference TRBV7-2 and TRBJ1-2, is GAGVSQSPSNKVTEKGKDVELRCDPISGHTALYWYRQSLGQGLEFLIYFQGNSAPDKSGLPSDRFSAERTGGSVSTLTIQRTQQEDSAVYLCASSLGGQGRSYTFGSGTRLTVV.

The rearrangement uses TRBV5-4 and TRBJ2-1, with TRBD2 matching over 9 bases. V dropped 0 bases and J dropped 3; count of bases not matched to a gene: 4. Per the germline V gene, CDR1 is SGHNT and CDR2 is YYREEE (reference sequence). The CDR3 covers 16 residues. Here the CDR3 reads CASSLDDSGGYNEQFF. CDR3 in DNA: TGTGCCAGCAGCTTGGATGATAGCGGGGGCTACAATGAGCAGTTCTTC. Complete variable domain (other parts from reference TRBV5-4 and TRBJ2-1): ETGVTQSPTHLIKTRGQQVTLRCSSQSGHNTVSWYQQALGQGPQFIFQYYREEENGRGNFPPRFSGLQFPNYSSELNVNALELDDSALYLCASSLDDSGGYNEQFFGPGTRLTVL.

Only one count was recorded for this clone. This chain links TRBV28 with TRBJ2-1; possibly TRBD2 for D (7 bases). With 10 bases removed from V and 10 bases from J, the gap between germline ends came to 14 bases. Per the germline V gene, CDR1 is MDHEN and CDR2 is SYDVKM. This CDR3 has 11 residues. The CDR3 region is CATGGPGEQFF. In DNA, the CDR3 is TGTGCCACGGGGGGCCCGGGCGAGCAGTTCTTC.

The chain joins TRBV4-3 to TRBJ1-1; 7 bases are shared with TRBD1. Trimming at V came to 1 base and at J to 5 bases, leaving 10 bases not matched to a gene. The germline gives CDR1 LGHNA, CDR2 YSLEER. This CDR3 has 16 amino acids. CDR3 sequence: CASSQGAAGGSTEAFF. The CDR3 nucleotides read TGCGCCAGCAGCCAAGGGGCGGCAGGGGGAAGTACTGAAGCTTTCTTT.

Here the CDR3 reads CSVFRTGASTEAFF. As DNA, the CDR3 is TGCAGCGTTTTCCGGACAGGGGCAAGCACTGAAGCTTTCTTT. This chain links TRBV29-1 with TRBJ1-1; 9 bases line up with TRBD1. Germline V CDR1 and CDR2: SQVTM, ANQGSEA. This CDR3 spans 14 amino acids. With V trimmed by 5 bases and J by 4 bases, 8 bases remained unmatched.

The chain uses TRBV7-9 and TRBJ1-4; a weak D match, TRBD1 (5 bases). There are 13 residues in the CDR3. Trimming pared 6 bases from V and 5 bases from J, leaving 10 bases between. Germline V gene lookup returns CDR1 SEHNR and CDR2 FQNEAQ (reference sequence). CDR3 loop: CASRMTVNEKLFF. The CDR3 DNA reads TGTGCCAGCAGGATGACAGTCAATGAAAAACTGTTTTTT.

The J gene is TRBJ2-1, the V gene TRBV12-5; D gene unclear. This CDR3 has 13 residues. Germline CDR1 LGHNT, CDR2 FRNRAP. The ends were cut back, 5 bases at V and 2 bases at J, with 7 bases in the middle. CDR3 in amino acids: CASGLEAYNEQFF. In DNA form, the CDR3 reads TGTGCTAGTGGTCTCGAGGCCTACAATGAGCAGTTCTTC.

V usage is TRBV28 and J usage is TRBJ1-1, with 9 bases that match TRBD1. The V and J ends lost 7 bases and 1 base, in that order; junction bases with no gene match: 7. Germline V CDR1 and CDR2: MDHEN, SYDVKM. There are 15 residues in the CDR3. CDR3 loop: CASTLGGQGNTEAFF. In DNA, the CDR3 is TGTGCCAGCACTCTAGGGGGACAGGGGAACACTGAAGCTTTCTTT.

The chain is built from TRBV27 and TRBJ1-2, with 9 bases aligning to TRBD1. This CDR3 contains 16 residues. In germline, CDR1 is MNHEY, CDR2 SMNVEV (reference sequence). J lost 3 bases, V lost 0 bases, and 5 bases had no gene match. CDR3 sequence (DNA): TGTGCCAGCAGTTTATCGAACAGGGGGCAACACTATGGCTACACCTTC. Protein product: CASSLSNRGQHYGYTF.

This chain links TRBV6-6 with TRBJ1-2, with 7 bases identical to TRBD1. The germline CDR1 and CDR2 sequences are MNHNY and SVGAGI (reference sequence). Trimming cost V 2 bases and J 2 bases; bases outside gene matches: 8. CDR3 length equals 16 residues. CDR3 protein: CASSYAPGTVNYGYTF. CDR3 in DNA: TGTGCCAGCAGTTACGCGCCCGGGACAGTCAACTATGGCTACACCTTC.

The J gene is TRBJ1-2, the V gene TRBV29-1; 8 nucleotides agree with TRBD1. V was pared by 5 bases and J by 3 bases, with 14 bases of the junction left unmatched. Germline V gene lookup returns CDR1 SQVTM and CDR2 ANQGSEA. The CDR3 is made up of 16 amino acids. The CDR3 DNA follows: TGCAGCGTTCGAGATCGGACAGGGCGAGGGGACTATGGCTACACCTTC. It yields the protein CSVRDRTGRGDYGYTF.

The chain is built from TRBV28 and TRBJ1-2, with 9 bases identical to TRBD1. V shed 6 bases and J 8 bases; nucleotides not matched to a gene: 10. The CDR3 sequence is 14 residues long. Germline loops: CDR1 MDHEN, CDR2 SYDVKM. The CDR3 reads CASSTSDRGGGYTF. Here the CDR3 DNA reads TGTGCCAGCAGCACCTCGGACAGGGGTGGCGGCTACACCTTC.

The chain has TRBV5-6 and TRBJ2-7; D is possibly TRBD1 (7 bases). The CDR3 runs 14 residues. The V end was cut by 4 bases, the J end by 0 bases, with 11 bases between. CDR1 is SGHDT, CDR2 YYEEEE, per germline. Here the CDR3 DNA reads TGTGCCAGCAGCCAGGGGGGTCCCTCCTACGAGCAGTACTTC. Translation: CASSQGGPSYEQYF.

V is TRBV15 and J is TRBJ1-2, with 7 bases fitting TRBD1. Germline-derived CDR1 and CDR2 are LNHNV and YYDKDF (reference sequence). This CDR3 contains 15 residues. J lost 2 bases, V lost 2 bases, and 5 bases had no gene match. In nucleotides, the CDR3 is TGTGCCACCAGCAGAACGGGACAGACGAACTATGGCTACACCTTC. Translating it yields CATSRTGQTNYGYTF.

This clone came up once. The chain employs TRBV12-5 and TRBJ1-2; TRBD1 is a possible D gene (6 bases). Germline V gene data show CDR1 as LGHNT and CDR2 as FRNRAP. Deletions cut 6 bases from V and 4 bases from J, with 15 bases between. This CDR3 contains 14 residues. The CDR3, as DNA: TGTGCTAGTGGGAACCCGGACAGCCTCTATGGCTACACCTTC. Translated: CASGNPDSLYGYTF.

The V and J genes are TRBV6-5 and TRBJ1-1; tentative D call: TRBD1 (5 bases). The CDR3 loop spans 16 amino acids. CDR1 is MNHEY, CDR2 SVGAGI, per germline. Deletions cut 2 bases from V and 5 bases from J, with 18 bases between. This CDR3 is CASSYTPLVAGTEAFF. The DNA for the CDR3 is TGTGCCAGCAGTTACACCCCGCTTGTGGCAGGGACTGAAGCTTTCTTT.

The rearrangement joins TRBV5-1 to TRBJ2-3; tentatively, D is TRBD2 (6 bases). The CDR3 has 15 amino acids. Germline V gene data show CDR1 as SGHRS and CDR2 as YFSETQ. Trimming pared 2 bases from V and 6 bases from J, leaving 16 bases between. The CDR3 loop is CASSFGASGGDTQYF. DNA of the CDR3: TGCGCCAGCAGCTTCGGCGCCTCCGGAGGGGATACGCAGTATTTT.

This chain uses TRBV5-1 with TRBJ1-1; 7 nucleotides match TRBD1. The CDR3 is 13 residues long. The germline V gene has CDR1 SGHRS and CDR2 YFSETQ. The V segment lost 5 bases and the J segment 4 bases; nucleotides outside the gene matches: 5. The chain's CDR3 is CASRQGWGTEAFF. The CDR3 DNA sequence: TGCGCCAGCAGACAGGGGTGGGGCACTGAAGCTTTCTTT.

This clone was counted a few times. The genes are TRBV12-3 or TRBV12-4 and TRBJ1-2; D call uncertain. This CDR3 contains 12 residues. V shed 5 bases and J shed 8 bases, with 12 bases lying between them. CDR3 amino acids: CASSPRLGGYTF. CDR3 bases: TGTGCCAGCAGTCCCCGGCTGGGCGGCTACACCTTC.

V usage is TRBV6-5 and J usage is TRBJ2-5; unclear D gene. Germline V CDR1 and CDR2: MNHEY, SVGAGI. The CDR3 covers 14 residues. Trimming stripped 0 bases from V and 4 bases from J, with 9 bases between. CDR3 sequence reads: CASSYSNRPETQYF. CDR3 DNA: TGTGCCAGCAGTTACTCGAACAGACCAGAGACCCAGTACTTC.

This chain links TRBV5-1 with TRBJ2-2; 11 bases fit TRBD2. The CDR3 runs 16 residues. The J segment lost 1 base and the V segment lost 3 bases, leaving 2 bases of the junction unmatched. Germline CDR1 and CDR2: SGHRS and YFSETQ. The CDR3 here is CASSSGTSGNTGELFF. The CDR3 region has the DNA TGCGCCAGCAGCTCCGGGACTAGCGGGAACACCGGGGAGCTGTTTTTT.

The chain couples TRBV5-1 to TRBJ1-4, with 8 bases aligning to TRBD1. Trimming at V came to 4 bases and at J to 5 bases, leaving 7 bases not matched to a gene. The CDR3 consists of 15 residues. In germline, CDR1 is SGHRS, CDR2 YFSETQ. The CDR3 reads CASSLAGTGNEKLFF. CDR3 DNA: TGCGCCAGCAGCCTCGCCGGGACAGGCAATGAAAAACTGTTTTTT.

The genes are TRBV2 and TRBJ1-6; 9 nucleotides agree with TRBD1. Trimming cost V 4 bases and J 1 base; bases outside gene matches: 8. Germline CDR1 SNHLY, CDR2 FYNNEI. The CDR3 contains 18 residues. CDR3 in DNA: TGTGCCAGCAGTGCGGAACAGGGGGCTCTATCCTATAATTCACCCCTCCACTTT. Its protein is CASSAEQGALSYNSPLHF.